This note documents a single TCR beta chain sequence. Its antigen remains undetermined. The record has no base qualities; no much larger clone is one base away. The sample comes from a study of blood T cell repertoires in COVID-19 (dated by TCRdb to about 2020). Turning to the overall study: Samples covering the acute and convalescent phases of COVID-19 were provided by collaborators in the United States, Italy and Spain. The prospective study material was composed of cDNA or gDNA derived from T cells, B-cell-depleted T cells, or PBMCs. Subjects who had been exposed to COVID-19, were actively infected with it, or had recovered from it provided the deeply sampled blood TCRbeta repertoires that made up the dataset. The repertoires were released in a freely available public database meant as a resource for research on the immune response to SARS-CoV-2. Samples came from the ongoing ImmuneRACE study (first 160 participants) plus 1,254 subjects from 6 global collaborators. Nearly every sample came with metadata listing a de-identified subject ID, COVID-19 status, age in years and sex. Where available, HLA class I and class II types were obtained from metadata supplied by the sample provider rather than from assay-based typing.

CDR1 is given as GTSNPN and CDR2 as SVGIG, both from the germline V gene (reference sequence). The CDR3, from cysteine to phenylalanine, totals 15 residues. Only the CDR3 DNA stays, 45 bases, in frame from base 1. V is cut back by 0 bases and J by 1 base, with 6 bases in the junction unmatched. What the work shows at the level of the full study, not this receptor alone: The amount of clinical and demographic metadata varied by source and participant and was provided uncurated.

Whole blood was collected in K2EDTA tubes by collaborating institutions according to the institutions' own protocols. Collaborator samples were shipped for TCRbeta analysis as frozen whole blood, isolated PBMCs, or DNA extracted from either sample type. TCRbeta CDR3 regions were amplified from genomic DNA by means of the immunoSEQ Assay, a bias-controlled multiplex PCR. The original pipeline was this. The number of nucleated cells in each sample was estimated by amplification of reference gene primers within the assay. Sequence reads were collapsed and filtered to measure the absolute abundance of every unique TCRbeta CDR3 rearrangement. Productive Simpson clonality was computed per sample as the square root of Simpson's diversity index over productive rearrangements. Imported from immuneACCESS, the table was reduced by TCRdb to in-frame sequences with V and J called. These copies leave out some clones; in studies compared against another copy, an unresolved V gene accounts for under half, and the cause of the remainder is not known. V, J and clone size were drawn from that table, and D and trimming were deduced from the DNA. The sample includes around 61,000 clones, with approximately 89% observed a single time. Roughly 1.5% of the sample is in the top ten clones.

The sequence came from a man in his 60s with acute or convalescent COVID-19. The sequence joins TRBV30 to TRBJ2-7, with 7 bases in between that match TRBD2. Sample: peripheral blood. The DNA is TGTGCCTGGAGTGTTGATGGGGGGGGATCCTACGAGCAGTACTTC. It translates to CAWSVDGGGSYEQYF.